This T cell receptor (beta chain) comes out of a study of cytomegalovirus exposure and HLA in healthy donors. Trimming took off 8 bases at V and 6 bases at J, with 10 bases between the two ends. CDR1 is MNHNY, CDR2 SVGAGI, per germline (reference sequence). The length of the CDR3 is 11 residues. The study ran its PCR with 60 Vbeta and 13 Jbeta primers. Authors' processing steps: Later reanalysis found 75 million to 95 million unique TCR beta chains, roughly 9.9 million of them shared. Data came from immunoSEQ multiplex PCR; TCRdb stores just in-frame clones and leaves some out. For V, J and clone size, that table is used; D and trimming come from the DNA. The profile shows 72,000 or so clones, 74% of them singletons. Unrecorded for this donor was the CMV serostatus.

The rearrangement uses TRBV6-6 and TRBJ1-1; tentatively, D is TRBD1 (6 bases). The TCR sequence derives from a human donor in good health. Sequencing was done on a sample of PBMCs. The CDR3 DNA is TGTGCCAGCGCCCGGACAGCTGAAGCTTTCTTT. Amino acid sequence: CASARTAEAFF.